These 26 T cell receptor beta chains were all obtained from the same sample, sequenced in a study of blood T cell repertoires in COVID-19. Repertoires were generated with immunoSEQ multiplex PCR, while TCRdb's copy carries only in-frame clones and drops some. The table includes 45,000 or so clones, around 87% detected once. The sequencing input was peripheral blood. All receptors derive from a man aged 35-49 years with COVID-19, enrolled during active disease.

This chain uses TRBV5-1 with TRBJ2-1; 8 bases are shared with TRBD1. V dropped 1 base and J dropped 8; count of bases not matched to a gene: 5. The germline V gene encodes CDR1 SGHRS and CDR2 YFSETQ. The CDR3 covers 14 residues. The CDR3 sequence is CASSLRQGMYEQFF. DNA of the CDR3: TGCGCCAGCAGCTTGAGACAGGGGATGTATGAGCAGTTCTTC.

The rearrangement links TRBV27 to TRBJ1-1; unclear D gene. The CDR3 contains 16 residues. The V gene lost 0 bases and the J gene lost 4 bases, with 15 bases spanning the gap. The germline V gene encodes CDR1 MNHEY and CDR2 SMNVEV (reference sequence). The CDR3 sequence is CASSLSSPSGGTEAFF. The CDR3 nucleotides are TGTGCCAGCAGTTTATCGTCCCCCTCAGGAGGCACTGAAGCTTTCTTT.

This clone was counted a single time. V gene TRBV11-2 combines with J gene TRBJ2-2, with 11 bases fitting TRBD2. CDR1 and CDR2 (germline): SGHAT, FQNNGV. CDR3 length: 15 amino acids. With 5 bases clipped from V and 6 bases from J, the junction kept 5 bases outside the gene matches. For the CDR3, the DNA is TGTGCCAGCAGCGCCAGACTAGCGGGATCCGGGGAGCTGTTTTTT. Its protein is CASSARLAGSGELFF. The full variable domain, in which reference TRBV11-2 and TRBJ2-2 provide the parts outside the CDR3, is EAGVAQSPRYKIIEKRQSVAFWCNPISGHATLYWYQQILGQGPKLLIQFQNNGVVDDSQLPKDRFSAERLKGVDSTLKIQPAKLEDSAVYLCASSARLAGSGELFFGEGSRLTVL.

This sequence joins TRBV19 and TRBJ1-2; 8 bases map to TRBD1. V lost 5 bases to trimming and J lost 7 bases; unmatched junction nucleotides: 3. CDR1 and CDR2 from the germline V gene are LNHDA and SQIVND (reference sequence). The CDR3 sequence is 12 residues long. The CDR3 is CASSRQGTGYTF. The CDR3 nucleotides read TGTGCCAGTAGTCGACAGGGGACTGGCTACACCTTC.

The chain uses TRBV5-5 and TRBJ2-5; 10 bases are shared with TRBD1. V lost 1 base, J lost 0 bases, and 3 bases stayed unmatched. Germline CDR1 and CDR2: SGHKS and YYEKEE (reference sequence). The CDR3 sequence is 16 residues long. The DNA for the CDR3 is TGTGCCAGCAGCTTGACGGGACAGGGGTACCAAGAGACCCAGTACTTC. Translation gives CASSLTGQGYQETQYF.

The chain employs TRBV5-4 and TRBJ2-7; a possible D gene is TRBD1 (7 bases). CDR1 and CDR2 from the germline V gene are SGHNT and YYREEE (reference sequence). Trimming cost V 7 bases and J 0 bases, with 14 bases left between them. CDR3 length equals 14 residues. The CDR3 is CASSGGTASYEQYF. As DNA, the CDR3 is TGTGCCAGCTCAGGCGGGACAGCCTCCTACGAGCAGTACTTC.

The chain has TRBV9 and TRBJ2-5, with 10 bases aligning to TRBD2. From germline, CDR1 is SGDLS and CDR2 YYNGEE. V lost 4 bases and J lost 5; bases outside the gene matches: 2. The CDR3 totals 13 residues. CDR3 protein: CASSSAGGETQYF. Written as DNA, the CDR3 is TGTGCCAGCAGCTCAGCGGGGGGGGAGACCCAGTACTTC.

The chain has TRBV5-1 and TRBJ2-7; the D gene is possibly TRBD2 (6 bases). The CDR3 length is 15 residues. Trimming left V 0 bases short and J 3 bases short, with 13 bases between. CDR1 is SGHRS, CDR2 YFSETQ, per germline. The CDR3 sequence: CASSLEAGLNYEQYF. DNA for the CDR3: TGCGCCAGCAGCTTGGAGGCGGGGCTCAACTACGAGCAGTACTTC.

This clone has only a few counts. The gene calls are TRBV28 and TRBJ1-1; D unresolved. Trimming removed 5 bases at V and 0 bases at J, with 7 bases between. The CDR3 is 13 residues long. The germline gives CDR1 MDHEN, CDR2 SYDVKM. The CDR3 nucleotides read TGTGCCAGCAGTCCCAGGATGAACACTGAAGCTTTCTTT. Protein sequence: CASSPRMNTEAFF.

The count of this clone is one. This chain links TRBV24-1 with TRBJ2-5, with D possibly matching TRBD1 (6 bases). The CDR3 length is 13 residues. Germline V gene lookup returns CDR1 KGHDR and CDR2 SFDVKD. The germline V and J ends were trimmed by 9 bases and 1 base, with 11 bases remaining between them. DNA of the CDR3: TGTGCCACCTTCCGGACAGTCCAAGAGACCCAGTACTTC. Protein product: CATFRTVQETQYF.

The chain has TRBV25-1 and TRBJ1-2, with D unresolved. This CDR3 is built from 13 residues. The V gene's germline CDR1 is MGHDK and CDR2 SYGVNS. Trimming shortened V by 2 bases and J by 8 bases, and 12 bases separated the two germline ends. For the CDR3, the DNA is TGTGCCAGCAGTGAACCCAGAACGGGGGGCTACACCTTC. Protein: CASSEPRTGGYTF.

This clone appeared once. The J gene is TRBJ1-1, the V gene TRBV21-1; the DNA was not used to check the table's D call, TRBD1. TRBV21-1 is recorded as a pseudogene. The CDR3 spans 15 residues. CDR3 coding DNA: TGTGCCAGCAGCAATAGGGACAGTGTGTACACTGAAGCTTTCTTT. Encoded protein: CASSNRDSVYTEAFF.

The rearrangement joins TRBV24-1 to TRBJ2-1; 12 nucleotides line up with TRBD2. Per germline, CDR1 KGHDR and CDR2 SFDVKD. The CDR3 is 17 residues long. With 4 bases clipped from V and 8 bases from J, the junction kept 11 bases outside the gene matches. The CDR3 DNA is TGTGCCACCAGTGACCCACCGACTAGCGGGAGTGTAGATGAGCAGTTCTTC. It specifies CATSDPPTSGSVDEQFF.

The rearrangement links TRBV6-1 to TRBJ2-7, with 13 positions matching TRBD2. The V gene end was trimmed by 1 base and the J gene end by 3 bases; junction bases not matched to a gene: 0. The CDR3 spans 15 residues. Germline V gives CDR1 MNHNS, CDR2 SASEGT. The CDR3 DNA sequence: TGTGCCAGCAGTGAAGGACTAGCGGGGGGCTACGAGCAGTACTTC. Translation gives CASSEGLAGGYEQYF.

This clone turned up a few times. The rearrangement links TRBV7-3 to TRBJ2-1; D call uncertain. In germline, CDR1 is SGHTA, CDR2 FQGTGA. The CDR3 sequence is 13 residues long. V shed 0 bases and J shed 9 bases, with 9 bases lying between them. The CDR3 region has the DNA TGTGCCAGCAGCTTAACCGTGGTGAGTGAGCAGTTCTTC. Translation: CASSLTVVSEQFF.

This chain uses TRBV2 with TRBJ1-5, with 7 bases aligning to TRBD1. V gave up 4 bases and J gave up 7 bases; unmatched junction bases: 10. Looked up from germline, CDR1 is SNHLY and CDR2 is FYNNEI. CDR3 length equals 15 residues. CDR3 protein: CASSGIVGGGQPQHF. CDR3 bases: TGTGCCAGCAGTGGTATTGTAGGGGGCGGACAGCCCCAGCATTTT.

The chain links TRBV5-4 to TRBJ2-7; 7 nucleotides align to TRBD1. Per germline, CDR1 SGHNT and CDR2 YYREEE (reference sequence). The length of the CDR3 is 16 residues. J was trimmed by 5 bases and V by 2 bases; bases with no gene match: 13. CDR3 residues: CASSFATGQIFNEQYF. In DNA, the CDR3 is TGTGCCAGCAGCTTCGCGACGGGACAGATCTTTAACGAGCAGTACTTC.

The chain has TRBV29-1 and TRBJ2-2, with TRBD1 matching over 10 bases. The V gene's germline CDR1 is SQVTM and CDR2 ANQGSEA. Losses at the gene ends were 5 bases for V and 7 bases for J; bases not matched to a gene: 7. The CDR3 is 14 residues long. The CDR3 loop is CSVQGQGVGGELFF. DNA for the CDR3: TGCAGCGTTCAAGGACAGGGGGTGGGCGGGGAGCTGTTTTTT.

The V and J genes are TRBV6-5 and TRBJ2-5; weak D call: TRBD2 (6 bases). Trimming pared 2 bases from V and 7 bases from J, leaving 20 bases between. The germline CDR1 and CDR2 sequences are MNHEY and SVGAGI. CDR3 length: 16 residues. The CDR3 protein is CASSYHVSSRGGTQYF. CDR3 DNA: TGTGCCAGCAGTTACCATGTCTCCTCGCGGGGCGGGACCCAGTACTTC.

V is TRBV5-1 and J is TRBJ2-3; D is uncertain. CDR1 is SGHRS and CDR2 is YFSETQ in the germline V gene. Trimming shortened V by 5 bases and J by 0 bases, and 13 bases separated the two germline ends. This CDR3 comprises 15 residues. The CDR3 DNA is TGCGCCAGCAGTTACTGGAGAGCTAGCACAGATACGCAGTATTTT. This codes for CASSYWRASTDTQYF.

This chain connects TRBV18 to TRBJ2-7, with TRBD1 matching over 8 bases. This CDR3 has 14 residues. With 2 bases clipped from V and 4 bases from J, the junction kept 4 bases outside the gene matches. CDR1 is KGHSH and CDR2 is LQKENI in the germline V gene. The CDR3 here is CASSPGQGAYEQYF. CDR3 nucleotide sequence: TGTGCCAGCTCACCAGGCCAGGGGGCGTACGAGCAGTACTTC.

This clone occurred once. As DNA, the CDR3 is TGTGCCAGCAGCCCGACAGCTCTGAACACTGAAGCTTTCTTT. Amino acids: CASSPTALNTEAFF. This chain connects TRBV7-2 to TRBJ1-1, with D tentatively TRBD1 (5 bases). V lost 5 bases and J lost 0, with 10 bases in between. Per the germline V gene, CDR1 is SGHTA and CDR2 is FQGNSA. The CDR3 is 14 residues long.

In its sample, this clone was seen a few times. The chain is built from TRBV7-9 and TRBJ2-7, with 7 bases aligning to TRBD1. The junction had 9 bases not matched to a gene; V was cut back by 4 bases and J by 3 bases. The CDR3 spans 15 residues. The germline V gene encodes CDR1 SEHNR and CDR2 FQNEAQ (reference sequence). CDR3 nucleotides: TGTGCCAGCAGCTCCCAGACAGGGAGCGGCTACGAGCAGTACTTC. This encodes CASSSQTGSGYEQYF.

This sequence joins TRBV19 and TRBJ1-1; D unclear. Trimming stripped 8 bases from V and 3 bases from J, with 16 bases between. The CDR3 spans 14 residues. The germline V gene encodes CDR1 LNHDA and CDR2 SQIVND (reference sequence). The CDR3, as DNA: TGTGCCAGTCATAGCTCCCCCGGCCACACTGAAGCTTTCTTT. Residues: CASHSSPGHTEAFF.

The V and J genes are TRBV19 and TRBJ1-4, with 9 bases matching TRBD1. Trimming at V came to 2 bases and at J to 6 bases, leaving 1 base not matched to a gene. The CDR3 length is 14 residues. The germline gives CDR1 LNHDA, CDR2 SQIVND (reference sequence). The CDR3 region is CASSIWTGDEKLFF. Written as DNA, the CDR3 is TGTGCCAGTAGTATATGGACAGGGGATGAAAAACTGTTTTTT.

V usage is TRBV5-4 and J usage is TRBJ2-2; TRBD2 matches 9 bases. There are 16 residues in the CDR3. V gave up 4 bases and J gave up 6 bases; unmatched junction bases: 10. The V gene's germline CDR1 is SGHNT and CDR2 YYREEE (reference sequence). CDR3 bases: TGTGCCAGCAGCCCCGTTAGCGGGAGTTCTGCCGGGGAGCTGTTTTTT. It encodes CASSPVSGSSAGELFF.